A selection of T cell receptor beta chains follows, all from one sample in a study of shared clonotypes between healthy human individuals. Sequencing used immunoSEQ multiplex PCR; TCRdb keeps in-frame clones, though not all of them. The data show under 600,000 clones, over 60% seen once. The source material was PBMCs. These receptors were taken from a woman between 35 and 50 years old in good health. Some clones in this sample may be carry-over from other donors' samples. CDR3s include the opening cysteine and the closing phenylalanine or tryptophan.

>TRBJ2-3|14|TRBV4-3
CASSQENRWSTQYF
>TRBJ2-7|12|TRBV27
CASSHTGGEQYF
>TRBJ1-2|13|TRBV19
CASSSNPDYGYTF
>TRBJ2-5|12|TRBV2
CASGRREETQYF
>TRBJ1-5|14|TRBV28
CASSFFGGNQPQHF
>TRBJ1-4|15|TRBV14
CASSQVTGTLEKLFF
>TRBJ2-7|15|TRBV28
CASSRRDRGLREQYF
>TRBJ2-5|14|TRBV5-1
CASSLGQGEETQYF
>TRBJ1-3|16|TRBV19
CASIPSSGASGNTIYF
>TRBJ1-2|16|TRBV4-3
CASSQNQRQGVGGYTF
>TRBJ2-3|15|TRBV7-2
CASMPTPASTDTQYF
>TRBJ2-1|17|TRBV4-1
CASSQDLLAGGQNEQFF
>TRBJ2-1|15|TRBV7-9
CASSLRGQRHNEQFF
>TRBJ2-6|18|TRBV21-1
CASSKVGGPFSGANVLTF
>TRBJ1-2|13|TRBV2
CASSATTNYGYTF
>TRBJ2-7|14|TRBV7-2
CASSQTSGPYEQYF
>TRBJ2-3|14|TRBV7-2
CASCTSGHTDTQYF
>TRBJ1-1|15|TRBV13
CASSYTTGDHSLSFF
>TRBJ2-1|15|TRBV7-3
CASSRDRSSYNEQFF
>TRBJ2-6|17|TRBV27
CASSSDRDLSGANVLTF
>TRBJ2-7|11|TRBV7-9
CASSFGVEQYF
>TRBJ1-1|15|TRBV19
CASTPMGLGNTEAFF
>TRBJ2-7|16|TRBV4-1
CASSQDRLAGFYEQYF
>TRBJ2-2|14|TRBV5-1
CASSLVVDTGELFF
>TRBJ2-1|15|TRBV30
CAWNKLAGVLDEQFF
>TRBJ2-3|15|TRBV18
CASSPWDAVTDTQYF
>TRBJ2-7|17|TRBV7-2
CASSLRARGLAGVEQYF
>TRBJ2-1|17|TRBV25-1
CASSELLGWTESNEQFF
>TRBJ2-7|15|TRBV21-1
CARTSPFGVYDEQYF
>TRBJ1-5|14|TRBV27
CASSSRVGRQPQHF
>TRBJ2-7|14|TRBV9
CASSVGSPTYEQYF
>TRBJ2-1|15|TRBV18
CASSPRDRAYNEQFF
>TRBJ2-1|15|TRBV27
CASSSTGRPYNEQFF
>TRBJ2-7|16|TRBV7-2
CASSLWGTQVSYEQYF
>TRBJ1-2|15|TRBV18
CASSPNVEQARGYTF
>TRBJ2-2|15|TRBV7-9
CASSLGWTDTGELFF
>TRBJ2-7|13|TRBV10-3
CASRDRERYEQYF
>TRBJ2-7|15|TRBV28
CASSPWGGAENEQYF
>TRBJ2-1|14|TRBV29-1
CSVERDRSYNEQFF
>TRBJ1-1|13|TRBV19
CATKRQGDTEAFF
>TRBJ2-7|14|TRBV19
CASSTSGGPYEQYF
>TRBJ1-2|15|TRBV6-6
CASRQGWSIDYGYTF
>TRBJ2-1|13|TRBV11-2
CASTKPGLAALVF
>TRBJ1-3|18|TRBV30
CAWSVYREGQISGNTIYF
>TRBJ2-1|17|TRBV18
CASSPPPEAVAYNEQFF
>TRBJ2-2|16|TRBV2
CATRSGGSGNTGELFF
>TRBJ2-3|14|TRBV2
CASTDPRGGDTQYF
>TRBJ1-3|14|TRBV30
CAWSERAKRDTIYF
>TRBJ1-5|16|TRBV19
CASSIWDGNSNQPQHF
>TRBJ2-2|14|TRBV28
CASTNAGETGELFF